Sequencing of this T cell receptor (beta chain) was carried out in a study of CD8 T cells in Susac syndrome. Looking at the study overall: Clinical remission applied to roughly 8 sequenced Susac syndrome patients, and more than five had active disease. Study-wide results and limits: Where Susac syndrome CD4+ T cell repertoires were concerned, no clonal expansion was evident.

Per germline, CDR1 SQVTM and CDR2 ANQGSEA. CDR3 size: 14 residues. Trimming shortened V by 4 bases and J by 10 bases, and 19 bases separated the two germline ends. A word on this clonotype: The antigen remains unidentified.

Reverse transcription of about 0.45 to 1 ug RNA was carried out with random hexamers. Each CDR3 protein is one row after TCRdb ran MiXCR on the immunoSEQ multiplex PCR reads. The repertoire consists of about 120,000 distinct CDR3 sequences, with over 90% occurring once and the leading ten covering less than 0.15%. The sample comprised CD4+ T cells from PBMCs. This sequence joins TRBV29-1 and TRBJ1-4; D is uncertain. The sequence was collected from a human donor with Susac syndrome. The CDR3 DNA reads TGCAGCGTTGGGAGGGTTGGCCCAGGATCAAAACTGTTTTTT. Translation: CSVGRVGPGSKLFF.